This T cell receptor gamma chain was obtained from a study of Vδ1+ human thymocytes. The CDR3 covers 14 residues. Looked up from germline, CDR1 is EGSTGY and CDR2 is YDSYTSSV. Of note for this clone: Its antigen is still unknown. The junction does not match germline at one end; this may be a read error.

The study's findings and limits: Thymic TRG and TRD repertoires appeared highly polyclonal, with Gaussian CDR3 length distributions.

The template was reverse-transcribed extracted RNA. Multiplex PCR used pooled V-gene forward primers and a constant-region reverse primer to amplify CDR3s. TCRdb reanalyzed the multiplex PCR reads using CATT. The table shows roughly 24,000 gamma-chain clones, with roughly 15% occurring only once. The genes are TRGV4 and TRGJ1 or TRGJ2. The TCR was taken from a child younger than two who had congenital heart surgery. The sequenced sample was Vdelta1+ gamma-delta thymocytes from the thymus. Subset here: FACS-sorted CD3+ TCRalphabeta- TCRVdelta1+ TCRVdelta2- thymocytes. CDR3 protein: CATWNGQSYYKKLF. CDR3 in DNA: TGTGCCACCTGGAATGGGCAGAGTTATTATAAGAAACTCTTT.